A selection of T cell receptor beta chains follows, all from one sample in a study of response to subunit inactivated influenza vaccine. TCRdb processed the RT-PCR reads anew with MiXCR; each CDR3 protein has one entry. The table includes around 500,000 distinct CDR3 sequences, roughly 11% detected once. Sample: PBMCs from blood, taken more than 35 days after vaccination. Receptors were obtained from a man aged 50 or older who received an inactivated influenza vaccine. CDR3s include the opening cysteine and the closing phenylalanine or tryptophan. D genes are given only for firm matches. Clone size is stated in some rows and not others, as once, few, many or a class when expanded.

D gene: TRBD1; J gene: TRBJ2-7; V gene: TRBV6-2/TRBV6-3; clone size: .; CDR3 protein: CASSLGRDRSYSYEQYF; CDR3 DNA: TGTGCCAGCAGCTTGGGCCGGGACAGGTCATACTCCTACGAGCAGTACTTC
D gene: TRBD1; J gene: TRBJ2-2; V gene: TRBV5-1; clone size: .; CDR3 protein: CASSLSQGARTGELFF; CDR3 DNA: TGCGCCAGCAGCTTGTCGCAGGGGGCAAGGACCGGGGAGCTGTTTTTT
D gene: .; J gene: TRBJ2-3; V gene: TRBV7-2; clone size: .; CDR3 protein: CASSLGDLRGLNTQYF; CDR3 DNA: TGTGCCAGCAGCTTGGGCGACCTACGAGGGCTAAATACGCAGTATTTT
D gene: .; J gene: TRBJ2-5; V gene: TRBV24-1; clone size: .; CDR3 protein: CATSDPGGQYQETQYF; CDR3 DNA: TGTGCCACCAGTGATCCCGGGGGACAGTACCAAGAGACCCAGTACTTC
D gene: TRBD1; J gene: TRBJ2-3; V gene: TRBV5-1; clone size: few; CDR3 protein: CASSLVFGQGGTDTQYF; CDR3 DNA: TGCGCCAGCAGCTTGGTATTTGGGCAGGGGGGCACAGATACGCAGTATTTT
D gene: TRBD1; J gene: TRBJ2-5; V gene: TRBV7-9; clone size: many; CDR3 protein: CASSLDRGTGQETQYF; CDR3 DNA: TGTGCCAGCAGCTTAGATAGAGGGACAGGTCAAGAGACCCAGTACTTC
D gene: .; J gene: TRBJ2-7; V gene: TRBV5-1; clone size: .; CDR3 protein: CASSLVGAGEQYF; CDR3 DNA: TGCGCCAGCAGCTTGGTAGGGGCGGGGGAGCAGTACTTC
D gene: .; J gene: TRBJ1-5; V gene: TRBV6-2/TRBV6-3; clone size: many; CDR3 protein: CASSYWGGNQPQHF; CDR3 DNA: TGTGCCAGCAGTTACTGGGGTGGCAATCAGCCCCAGCATTTT
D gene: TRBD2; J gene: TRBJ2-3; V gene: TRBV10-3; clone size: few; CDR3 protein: CAISPTSGSTDTQYF; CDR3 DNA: TGTGCCATCAGCCCCACTAGCGGAAGCACAGATACGCAGTATTTT
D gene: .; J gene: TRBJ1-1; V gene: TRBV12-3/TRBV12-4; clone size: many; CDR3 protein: CASRWTLGMNTEAFF; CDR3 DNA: TGTGCCAGCAGGTGGACGCTGGGAATGAACACTGAAGCTTTCTTT
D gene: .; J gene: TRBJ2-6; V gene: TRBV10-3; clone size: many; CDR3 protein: CAISDLSSGANVLTF; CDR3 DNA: TGTGCCATCAGTGACCTCAGCTCTGGGGCCAACGTCCTGACTTTC
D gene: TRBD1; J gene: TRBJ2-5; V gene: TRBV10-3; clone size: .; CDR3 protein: CAITGRQGAGEETQYF; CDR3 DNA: TGTGCCATCACTGGAAGACAGGGGGCGGGTGAAGAGACCCAGTACTTC
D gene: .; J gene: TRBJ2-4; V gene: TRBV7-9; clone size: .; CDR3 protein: CASSLAEGTIQYF; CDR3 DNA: TGTGCCAGCAGCTTAGCGGAGGGAACCATTCAGTACTTC
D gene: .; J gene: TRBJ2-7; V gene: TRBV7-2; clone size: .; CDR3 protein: CASSSPDWGVYEQYF; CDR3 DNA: TGTGCCAGCAGCTCCCCGGACTGGGGGGTTTACGAGCAGTACTTC
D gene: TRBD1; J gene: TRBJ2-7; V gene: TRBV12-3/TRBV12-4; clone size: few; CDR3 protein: CASSLGRGYYEQYF; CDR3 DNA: TGTGCCAGCAGTTTAGGCAGGGGGTACTACGAGCAGTACTTC
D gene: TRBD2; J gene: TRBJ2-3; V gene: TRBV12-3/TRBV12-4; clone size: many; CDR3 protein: CASSLAGVDTQYF; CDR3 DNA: TGTGCCAGCAGCTTAGCGGGGGTAGATACGCAGTATTTT
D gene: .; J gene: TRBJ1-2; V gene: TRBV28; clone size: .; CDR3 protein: CATLRRIYGYTF; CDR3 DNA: TGTGCCACCTTACGACGGATCTATGGCTACACCTTC
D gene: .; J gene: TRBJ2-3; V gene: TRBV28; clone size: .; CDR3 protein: CASSSARVQYF; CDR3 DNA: TGTGCCAGCAGTTCTGCCCGGGTCCAGTATTTT
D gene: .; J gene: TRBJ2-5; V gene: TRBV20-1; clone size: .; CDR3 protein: CSATTGFQETQYF; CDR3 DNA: TGCAGTGCTACGACAGGATTTCAAGAGACCCAGTACTTC
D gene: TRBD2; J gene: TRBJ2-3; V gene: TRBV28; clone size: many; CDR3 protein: CASSPAGGTDTQYF; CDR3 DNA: TGTGCCAGCAGTCCAGCGGGAGGGACAGATACGCAGTATTTT
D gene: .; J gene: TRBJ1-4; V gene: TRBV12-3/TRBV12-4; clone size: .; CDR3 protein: CASSNQGKRGEKLFF; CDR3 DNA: TGTGCCAGCAGTAACCAGGGGAAGAGAGGAGAAAAACTGTTTTTT
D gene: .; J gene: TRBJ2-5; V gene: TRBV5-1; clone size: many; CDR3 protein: CASSLGVGYRSQETQYF; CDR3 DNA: TGCGCCAGCAGCTTGGGGGTCGGCTACCGCTCTCAAGAGACCCAGTACTTC
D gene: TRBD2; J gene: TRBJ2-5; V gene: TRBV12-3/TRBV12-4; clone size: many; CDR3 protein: CASSFTALLAGDLVWETQYF; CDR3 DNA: TGTGCCAGCAGCTTCACGGCCCTTCTAGCGGGAGATTTGGTATGGGAGACCCAGTACTTC
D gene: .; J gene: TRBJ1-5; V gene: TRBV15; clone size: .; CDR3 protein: CATSRSNQPQHF; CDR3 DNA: TGTGCCACCAGCAGAAGCAATCAGCCCCAGCATTTT
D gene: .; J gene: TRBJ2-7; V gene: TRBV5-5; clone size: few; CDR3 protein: CASSLERYEQYF; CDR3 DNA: TGTGCCAGCAGCTTGGAGCGATACGAGCAGTACTTC
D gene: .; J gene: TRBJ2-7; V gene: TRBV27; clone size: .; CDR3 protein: CARMAGSAPSSYEQYF; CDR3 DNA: TGTGCCCGCATGGCGGGGAGCGCACCCAGCTCCTACGAGCAGTACTTC
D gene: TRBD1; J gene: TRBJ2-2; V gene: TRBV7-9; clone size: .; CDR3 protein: CASRPPWTGVTGELFF; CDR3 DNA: TGTGCCAGCAGACCTCCTTGGACAGGGGTCACCGGGGAGCTGTTTTTT
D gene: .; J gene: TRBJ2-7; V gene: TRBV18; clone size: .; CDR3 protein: CASSPDSLEQYF; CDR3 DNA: TGTGCCAGCTCACCGGACTCGTTAGAGCAGTACTTC
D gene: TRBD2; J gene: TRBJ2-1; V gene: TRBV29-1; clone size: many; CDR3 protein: CSVRASGGLSYNEQFF; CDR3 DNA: TGCAGCGTTCGCGCTAGCGGGGGGCTCTCCTACAATGAGCAGTTCTTC
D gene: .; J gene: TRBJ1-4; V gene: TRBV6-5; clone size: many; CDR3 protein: CASSWGTGFNEKLFF; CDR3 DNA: TGTGCCAGCAGTTGGGGGACTGGATTTAATGAAAAACTGTTTTTT
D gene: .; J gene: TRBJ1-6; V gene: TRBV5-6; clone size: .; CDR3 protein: CASSLGGSEVRLHF; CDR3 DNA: TGTGCCAGCAGCTTGGGGGGCTCGGAGGTACGCCTCCACTTT
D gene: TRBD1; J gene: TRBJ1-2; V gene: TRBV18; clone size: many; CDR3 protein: CASSQSGQTNYGYTF; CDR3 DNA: TGTGCCAGCTCCCAGTCGGGACAGACTAACTATGGCTACACCTTC
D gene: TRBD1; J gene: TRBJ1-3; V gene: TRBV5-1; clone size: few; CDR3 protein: CASSVGQASGNTIYF; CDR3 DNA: TGCGCCAGCAGCGTGGGACAGGCCTCTGGAAACACCATATATTTT
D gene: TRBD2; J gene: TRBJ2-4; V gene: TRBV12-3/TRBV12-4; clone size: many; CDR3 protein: CASSSGTSGLAKNIQYF; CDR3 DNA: TGTGCCAGCAGTAGCGGGACTAGCGGTCTAGCCAAAAACATTCAGTACTTC
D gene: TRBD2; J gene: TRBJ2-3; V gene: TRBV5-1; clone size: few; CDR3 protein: CASSLGLAGVSPDTQYF; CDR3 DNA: TGCGCCAGCAGCCTGGGACTAGCGGGAGTCAGTCCAGATACGCAGTATTTT
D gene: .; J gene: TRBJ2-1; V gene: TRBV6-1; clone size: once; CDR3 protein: CASSERLILDEQFF; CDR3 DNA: TGTGCCAGCAGTGAAAGGTTGATCCTCGATGAGCAGTTCTTC
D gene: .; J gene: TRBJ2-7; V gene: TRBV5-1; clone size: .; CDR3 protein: CASRTTPGWDEQYF; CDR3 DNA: TGCGCCAGCAGAACCACGCCCGGGTGGGACGAGCAGTACTTC
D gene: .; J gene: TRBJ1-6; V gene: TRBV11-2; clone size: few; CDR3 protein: CASSLSRIPGNSPLHF; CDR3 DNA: TGTGCCAGCAGCTTGAGCCGAATCCCAGGGAATTCACCCCTCCACTTT
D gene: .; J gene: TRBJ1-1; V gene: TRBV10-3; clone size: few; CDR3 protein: CAISAAGRNTEAFF; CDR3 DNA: TGTGCCATCAGTGCGGCGGGGAGGAACACTGAAGCTTTCTTT
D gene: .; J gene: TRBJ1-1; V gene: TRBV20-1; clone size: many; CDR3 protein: CSARQEGMNTEAFF; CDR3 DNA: TGCAGTGCTAGACAGGAGGGCATGAACACTGAAGCTTTCTTT
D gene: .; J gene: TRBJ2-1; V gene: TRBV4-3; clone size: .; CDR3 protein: CASSHSVSRYNEQFF; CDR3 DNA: TGCGCCAGCAGCCATTCAGTTAGTAGGTACAATGAGCAGTTCTTC
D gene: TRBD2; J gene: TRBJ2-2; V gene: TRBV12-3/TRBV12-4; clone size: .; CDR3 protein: CASSSTSSGAGELFF; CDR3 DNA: TGTGCCAGCAGTTCGACTAGCAGCGGCGCCGGGGAGCTGTTTTTT
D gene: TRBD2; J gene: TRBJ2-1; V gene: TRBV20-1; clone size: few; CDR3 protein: CSASTTSGYNEQFF; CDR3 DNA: TGCAGTGCTAGTACGACTAGCGGGTACAATGAGCAGTTCTTC
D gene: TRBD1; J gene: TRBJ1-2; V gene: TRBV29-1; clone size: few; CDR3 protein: CSVDLIRTGAYGYTF; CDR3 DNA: TGCAGCGTTGATTTGATCCGGACAGGGGCCTATGGCTACACCTTC
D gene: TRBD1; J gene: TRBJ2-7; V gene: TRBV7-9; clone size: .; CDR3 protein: CASSSPTGDEQYF; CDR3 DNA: TGTGCCAGCAGCTCTCCCACAGGGGACGAGCAGTACTTC
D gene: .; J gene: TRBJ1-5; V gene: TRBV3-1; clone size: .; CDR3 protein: CASSQGGRNQPQHF; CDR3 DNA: TGTGCCAGCAGCCAGGGGGGGCGGAATCAGCCCCAGCATTTT
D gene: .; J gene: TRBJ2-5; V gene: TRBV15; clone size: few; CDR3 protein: CATSRAPGTETQYF; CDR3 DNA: TGTGCCACCAGCAGAGCGCCCGGGACAGAGACCCAGTACTTC
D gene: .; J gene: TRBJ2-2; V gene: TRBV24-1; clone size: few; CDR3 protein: CATSGTRDTGELFF; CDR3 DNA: TGTGCCACCAGCGGGACGCGGGACACCGGGGAGCTGTTTTTT
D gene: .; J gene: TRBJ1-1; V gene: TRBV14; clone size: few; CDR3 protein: CASSHSRKNTEAFF; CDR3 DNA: TGTGCCAGCAGCCATTCCAGGAAAAACACTGAAGCTTTCTTT
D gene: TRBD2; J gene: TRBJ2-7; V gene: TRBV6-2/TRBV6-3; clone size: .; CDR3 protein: CASSYAGGGTEQYF; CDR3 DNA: TGTGCCAGCAGTTACGCGGGAGGGGGTACCGAGCAGTACTTC
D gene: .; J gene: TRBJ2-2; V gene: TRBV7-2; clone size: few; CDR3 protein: CASSLQGTRYPGELFF; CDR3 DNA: TGTGCCAGCAGCCTCCAAGGGACAAGGTATCCCGGGGAGCTGTTTTTT
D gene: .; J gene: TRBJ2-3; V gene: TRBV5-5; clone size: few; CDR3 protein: CASSLPLDTQYF; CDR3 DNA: TGTGCCAGCAGCTTGCCATTAGATACGCAGTATTTT
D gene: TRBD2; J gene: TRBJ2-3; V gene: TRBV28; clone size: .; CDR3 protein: CASSKLAEVADTQYF; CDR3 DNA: TGTGCCAGCAGCAAACTAGCGGAGGTAGCAGATACGCAGTATTTT